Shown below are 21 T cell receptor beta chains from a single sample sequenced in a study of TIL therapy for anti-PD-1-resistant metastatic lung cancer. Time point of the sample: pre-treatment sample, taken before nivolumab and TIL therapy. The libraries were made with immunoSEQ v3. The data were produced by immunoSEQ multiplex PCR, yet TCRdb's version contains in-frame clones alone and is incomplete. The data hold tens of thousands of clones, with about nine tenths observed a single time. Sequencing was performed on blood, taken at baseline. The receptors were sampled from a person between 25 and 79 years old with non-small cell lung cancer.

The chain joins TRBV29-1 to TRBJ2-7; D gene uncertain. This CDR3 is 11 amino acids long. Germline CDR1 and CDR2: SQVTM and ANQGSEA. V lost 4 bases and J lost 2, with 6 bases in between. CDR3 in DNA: TGCAGCGTTGTAGGGACCTACGAGCAGTACTTC. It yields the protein CSVVGTYEQYF.

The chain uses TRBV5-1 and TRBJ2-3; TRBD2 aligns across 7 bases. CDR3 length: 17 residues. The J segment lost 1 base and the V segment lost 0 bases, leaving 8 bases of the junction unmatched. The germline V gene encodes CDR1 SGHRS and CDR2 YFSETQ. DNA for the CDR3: TGCGCCAGCAGCTTGGCCGAGACTAGCTACGGCACAGATACGCAGTATTTT. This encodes CASSLAETSYGTDTQYF.

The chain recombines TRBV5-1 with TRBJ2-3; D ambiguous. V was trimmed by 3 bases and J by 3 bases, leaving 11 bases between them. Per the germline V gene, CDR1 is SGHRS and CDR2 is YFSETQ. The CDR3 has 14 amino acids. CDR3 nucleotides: TGCGCCAGCAGCTCAGGTGATGCAACAGATACGCAGTATTTT. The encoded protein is CASSSGDATDTQYF.

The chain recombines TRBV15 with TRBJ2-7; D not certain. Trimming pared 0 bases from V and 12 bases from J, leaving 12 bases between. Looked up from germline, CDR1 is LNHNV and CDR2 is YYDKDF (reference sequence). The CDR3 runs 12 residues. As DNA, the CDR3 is TGTGCCACCAGCAGAGAAAGGAGCCTGCGGTACTTC. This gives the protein CATSRERSLRYF. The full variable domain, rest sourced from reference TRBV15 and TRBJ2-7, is DAMVIQNPRYQVTQFGKPVTLSCSQTLNHNVMYWYQQKSSQAPKLLFHYYDKDFNNEADTPDNFQSRRPNTSFCFLDIRSPGLGDTAMYLCATSRERSLRYFGPGTRLTVT.

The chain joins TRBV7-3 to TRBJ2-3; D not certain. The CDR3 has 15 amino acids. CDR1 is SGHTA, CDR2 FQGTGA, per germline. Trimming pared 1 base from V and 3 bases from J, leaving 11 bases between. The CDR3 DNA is TGTGCCAGCAGCTTAAATGGGCTCGTGACAGATACGCAGTATTTT. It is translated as CASSLNGLVTDTQYF.

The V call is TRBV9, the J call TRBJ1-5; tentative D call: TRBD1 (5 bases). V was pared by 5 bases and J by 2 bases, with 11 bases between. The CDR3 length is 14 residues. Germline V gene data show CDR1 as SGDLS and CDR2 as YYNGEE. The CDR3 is CASSRGGGNQPQHF. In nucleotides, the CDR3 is TGTGCCAGCAGTAGAGGAGGGGGCAATCAGCCCCAGCATTTT. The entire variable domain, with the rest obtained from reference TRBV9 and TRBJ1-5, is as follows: DSGVTQTPKHLITATGQRVTLRCSPRSGDLSVYWYQQSLDQGLQFLIQYYNGEERAKGNILERFSAQQFPDLHSELNLSSLELGDSALYFCASSRGGGNQPQHFGDGTRLSIL.

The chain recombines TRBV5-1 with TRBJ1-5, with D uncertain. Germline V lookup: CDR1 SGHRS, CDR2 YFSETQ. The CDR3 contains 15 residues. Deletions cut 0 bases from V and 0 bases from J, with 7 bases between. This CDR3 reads CASSLDGYSNQPQHF. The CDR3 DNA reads TGCGCCAGCAGCTTGGACGGGTATAGCAATCAGCCCCAGCATTTT.

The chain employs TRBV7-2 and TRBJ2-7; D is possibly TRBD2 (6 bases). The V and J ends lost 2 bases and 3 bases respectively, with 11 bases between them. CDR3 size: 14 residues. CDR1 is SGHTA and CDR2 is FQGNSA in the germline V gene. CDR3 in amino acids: CASSLSGGVYEQYF. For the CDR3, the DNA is TGTGCCAGCAGCTTATCCGGGGGAGTCTACGAGCAGTACTTC.

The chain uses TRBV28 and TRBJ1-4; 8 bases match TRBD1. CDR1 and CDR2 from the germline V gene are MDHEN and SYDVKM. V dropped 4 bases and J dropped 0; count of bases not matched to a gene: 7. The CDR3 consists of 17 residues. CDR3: CASSSRQGPATNEKLFF. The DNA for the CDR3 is TGTGCCAGCAGTTCCCGACAGGGGCCCGCAACTAATGAAAAACTGTTTTTT.

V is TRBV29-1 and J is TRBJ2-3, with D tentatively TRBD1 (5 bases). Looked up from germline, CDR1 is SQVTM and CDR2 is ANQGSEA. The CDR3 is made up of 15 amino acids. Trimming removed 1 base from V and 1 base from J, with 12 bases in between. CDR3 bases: TGCAGCGTTGAAGGTACGACAGACCGCACAGATACGCAGTATTTT. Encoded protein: CSVEGTTDRTDTQYF.

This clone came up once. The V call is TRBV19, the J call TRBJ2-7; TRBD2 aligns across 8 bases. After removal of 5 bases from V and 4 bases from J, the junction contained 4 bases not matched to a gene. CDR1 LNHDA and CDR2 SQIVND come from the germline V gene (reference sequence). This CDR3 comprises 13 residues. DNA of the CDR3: TGTGCCAGTAGTTACGGGGGGGCTTACGAGCAGTACTTC. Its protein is CASSYGGAYEQYF.

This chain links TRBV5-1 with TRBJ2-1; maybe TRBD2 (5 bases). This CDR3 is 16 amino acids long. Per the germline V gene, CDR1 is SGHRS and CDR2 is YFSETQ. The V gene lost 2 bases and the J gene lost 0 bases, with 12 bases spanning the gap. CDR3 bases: TGCGCCAGCAGCTTCTGGGAGCTTAGCTCCTACAATGAGCAGTTCTTC. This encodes CASSFWELSSYNEQFF.

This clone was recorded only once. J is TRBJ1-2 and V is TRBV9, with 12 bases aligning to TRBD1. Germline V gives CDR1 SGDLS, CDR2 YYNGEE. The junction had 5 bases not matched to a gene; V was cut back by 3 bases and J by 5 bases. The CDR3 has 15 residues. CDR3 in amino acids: CASSAPGQGAYGYTF. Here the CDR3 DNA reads TGTGCCAGCAGCGCACCGGGACAGGGGGCTTATGGCTACACCTTC.

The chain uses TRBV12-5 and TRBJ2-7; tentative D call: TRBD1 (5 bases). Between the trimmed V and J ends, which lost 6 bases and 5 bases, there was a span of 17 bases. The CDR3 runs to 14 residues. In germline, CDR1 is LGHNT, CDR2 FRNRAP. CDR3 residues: CASGLTWGKDEQYF. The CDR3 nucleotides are TGTGCTAGTGGCCTGACGTGGGGCAAAGACGAGCAGTACTTC.

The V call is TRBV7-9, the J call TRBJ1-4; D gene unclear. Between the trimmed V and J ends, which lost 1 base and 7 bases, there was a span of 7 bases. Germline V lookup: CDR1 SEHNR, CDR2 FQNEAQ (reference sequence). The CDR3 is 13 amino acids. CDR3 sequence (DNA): TGTGCCAGCAGCTTAGGGGCCGCTGAAAAACTGTTTTTT. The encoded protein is CASSLGAAEKLFF. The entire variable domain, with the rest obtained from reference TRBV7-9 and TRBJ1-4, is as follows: DTGVSQNPRHKITKRGQNVTFRCDPISEHNRLYWYRQTLGQGPEFLTYFQNEAQLEKSRLLSDRFSAERPKGSFSTLEIQRTEQGDSAMYLCASSLGAAEKLFFGSGTQLSVL.

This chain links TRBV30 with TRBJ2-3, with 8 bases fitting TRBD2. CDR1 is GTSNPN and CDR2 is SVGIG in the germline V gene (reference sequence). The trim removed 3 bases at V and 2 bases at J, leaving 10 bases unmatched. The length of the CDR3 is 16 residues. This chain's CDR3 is CAWSAWTSRTTDTQYF. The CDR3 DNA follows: TGTGCCTGGAGCGCGTGGACTAGCCGAACCACAGATACGCAGTATTTT.

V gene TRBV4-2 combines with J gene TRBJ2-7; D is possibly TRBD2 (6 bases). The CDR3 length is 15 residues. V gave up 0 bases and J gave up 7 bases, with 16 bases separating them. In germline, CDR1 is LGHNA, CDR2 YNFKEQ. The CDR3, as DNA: TGTGCCAGCAGCCAAGATGCGGGAAGTCCCAGAGAGCAGTACTTC. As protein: CASSQDAGSPREQYF.

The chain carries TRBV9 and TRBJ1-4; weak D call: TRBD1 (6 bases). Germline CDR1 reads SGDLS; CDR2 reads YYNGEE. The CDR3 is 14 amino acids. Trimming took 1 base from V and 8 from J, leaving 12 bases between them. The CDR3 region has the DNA TGTGCCAGCAGCGTATGGCCAGGGGACGAAAAACTGTTTTTT. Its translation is CASSVWPGDEKLFF.

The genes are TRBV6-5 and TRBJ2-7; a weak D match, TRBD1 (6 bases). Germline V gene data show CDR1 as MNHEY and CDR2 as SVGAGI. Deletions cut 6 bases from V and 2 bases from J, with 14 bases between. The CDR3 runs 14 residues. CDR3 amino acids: CASRDEGGAYEQYF. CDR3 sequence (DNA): TGTGCCAGCAGAGATGAAGGGGGTGCCTACGAGCAGTACTTC.

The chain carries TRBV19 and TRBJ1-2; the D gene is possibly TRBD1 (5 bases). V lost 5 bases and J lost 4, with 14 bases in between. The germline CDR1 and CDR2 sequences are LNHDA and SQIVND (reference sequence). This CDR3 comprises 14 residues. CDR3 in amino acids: CASSPGGGSYGYTF. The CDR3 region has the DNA TGTGCCAGTAGTCCTGGGGGAGGGTCCTATGGCTACACCTTC.

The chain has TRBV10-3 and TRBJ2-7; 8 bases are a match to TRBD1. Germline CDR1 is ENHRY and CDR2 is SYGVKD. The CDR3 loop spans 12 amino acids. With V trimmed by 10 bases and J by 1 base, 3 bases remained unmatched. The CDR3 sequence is CASRQGSYEQYF. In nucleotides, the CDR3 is TGTGCCAGCAGACAGGGGTCCTACGAGCAGTACTTC.